This entry is about one T cell receptor (beta chain). The CDR3 totals 13 residues. The V gene lost 5 bases and the J gene lost 4 bases, with 11 bases spanning the gap. The sample originates from a study of blood T cell repertoires in COVID-19. Study in general: The United States, Italy and Spain supplied acute and convalescent COVID-19 samples. The analysed material was cDNA or gDNA that came from T cells, B-cell-depleted T cells, or PBMCs.

In the original workflow: The assay estimated nucleated cells by amplifying reference gene primers. Libraries were prepared by immunoSEQ multiplex PCR; TCRdb keeps only in-frame clonotypes and omits some of them. Clonal size and the V and J genes are those of that table, whereas D and trimming came from the DNA. The table records around 99,000 clones, 65% to 80% of them present only once. The rearrangement joins TRBV12-3 or TRBV12-4 to TRBJ1-2, with D tentatively TRBD1 (6 bases). This TCR came from a man aged 65 to 85 with acute or convalescent COVID-19. The sequenced sample was peripheral blood. CDR3 nucleotides: TGTGCCAGCAGTGACGACAGGTTCTATGGCTACACCTTC. Translated, it gives CASSDDRFYGYTF.